This is a list of T cell receptor beta chains from one sample in a study of cytomegalovirus exposure and HLA in healthy donors. The data were produced by immunoSEQ multiplex PCR, yet TCRdb's version contains in-frame clones alone and is incomplete. The sample yields about 130,000 clones, 17% seen once. Sequenced input: PBMCs. The receptor set was obtained from a female donor in good health and CMV-seropositive. Both conserved end residues are part of each CDR3. A D gene is named only where the DNA matches it firmly. Size values are once, few and many counts, or a class for expanded clones, and some rows have none.

>TRBV6-5|-|TRBJ2-7|few
TGTGCCAGCAGTACTCAGGGGGGTAGCTACGAGCAGTACTTC
CASSTQGGSYEQYF
>TRBV11-3|TRBD2|TRBJ2-5|few
TGTGCCAGCAGCCCTTTTCGGGGGGGCTTAGAGACCCAGTACTTC
CASSPFRGGLETQYF
>TRBV27|-|TRBJ1-5|-
TGTGCCAGTTCCCCCATCGACAGTAGCAATCAGCCCCAGCATTTT
CASSPIDSSNQPQHF
>TRBV10-2|TRBD1|TRBJ2-6|once
TGCGCCAGCAGTGCTCCGGGACAGACGAGTATACCCCCTTACTTTGGGGCCAACGTCCTGACTTTC
CASSAPGQTSIPPYFGANVLTF
>TRBV2|TRBD1|TRBJ2-5|-
TGTGCCAGCAGTGGGACAGGGGAGGGGACCCAGTACTTC
CASSGTGEGTQYF
>TRBV11-2|-|TRBJ2-2|few
TGTGCCAGCAGCTTTTGGGGGGCCGGGGAGCTGTTTTTT
CASSFWGAGELFF
>TRBV5-1|TRBD1|TRBJ1-6|-
TGCGCCAGCAGCTGGCCGGGGACAGGGGATTCACCCCTCCACTTT
CASSWPGTGDSPLHF
>TRBV5-4|TRBD2|TRBJ2-3|few
TGTGCCAGCAGCTTTAGCGGGGACTGGTCAGATACGCAGTATTTT
CASSFSGDWSDTQYF
>TRBV5-1|-|TRBJ1-2|few
TGCGCCAGCAGCTTGCAGACAGGAGCGGCTAACTATGGCTACACCTTC
CASSLQTGAANYGYTF
>TRBV14|-|TRBJ2-5|-
TGTGCCAGCAGTTACAGGGCTTGGGTTACTGAGACCCAGTACTTC
CASSYRAWVTETQYF
>TRBV4-3|-|TRBJ1-1|-
TGCGCCAGCAGCCGCCTAAACAGGGAGAACACTGAAGCTTTCTTT
CASSRLNRENTEAFF
>TRBV7-2|TRBD1|TRBJ1-2|-
TGTGCCAGCAGCTTCGGGACAGGGCCCTATGGCTACACCTTC
CASSFGTGPYGYTF
>TRBV14|-|TRBJ1-1|-
TGTGCCAGGTGGAGGGATCCTGAAGCTTTCTTT
CARWRDPEAFF
>TRBV4-2|-|TRBJ2-7|-
TGTGCCAGCAGCCCTACGAGGGCGGATCCCTCCTACGAGCAGTACTTC
CASSPTRADPSYEQYF